Listed here are 21 T cell receptor beta chains from one sample, sequenced in a study of CD8+CD57+ T cells in acquired aplastic anemia. All patients picked for sequencing had shown, by flow cytometry, an expansion of CD8+CD57+ cells. It was genomic DNA that served as the template for profiling TCR beta VDJ and CDR3. TCRdb re-analysed the reads in MiXCR, keeping a single row per CDR3 protein. The sample carries 160,000 or so distinct CDR3 sequences, around 48% recorded once. The sequenced material came from sorted CD4+, CD8+, or CD8+CD57+ T cells (not recorded which) from PBMCs. Receptor source: a human donor with aplastic anemia.

This clonotype was recorded at least ten times. V gene TRBV2 combines with J gene TRBJ1-5; D gene unclear. The CDR3 is 13 residues long. The V end was cut by 8 bases, the J end by 0 bases, with 8 bases between. Germline V gives CDR1 SNHLY, CDR2 FYNNEI. CDR3 nucleotide sequence: TGTGCCAGCCTGCTTGATAGCAATCAGCCCCAGCATTTT. Amino acid sequence: CASLLDSNQPQHF.

The V gene is TRBV7-6, the J gene TRBJ2-5; D unclear. CDR3 length equals 12 residues. CDR1 is SGHVS and CDR2 is FNYEAQ in the germline V gene. Deletions cut 5 bases from V and 3 bases from J, with 7 bases between. The CDR3, as DNA: TGTGCCAGCAGCGAGTACAAAGAGACCCAGTACTTC. Its protein is CASSEYKETQYF.

At least ten counts were recorded for this clonotype. The rearrangement uses TRBV20-1 and TRBJ2-6; D is possibly TRBD1 (6 bases). The V end lost 5 bases, the J end lost 0 bases, and 11 bases lay between the germline ends. CDR1 is DFQATT and CDR2 is SNEGSKA in the germline V gene (reference sequence). The CDR3 sequence is 15 residues long. The CDR3 loop is CSAGGHLSGANVLTF. The CDR3 DNA sequence: TGCAGTGCTGGGGGACACCTCTCTGGGGCCAACGTCCTGACTTTC.

As regards this clonotype: A read error may produce the germline difference seen at one junction end. This chain connects TRBV15 to TRBJ2-5; 10 bases map to TRBD2. Germline CDR1 LNHNV, CDR2 YYDKDF (reference sequence). CDR3 length: 14 residues. This CDR3 is CATRRAGGPETQYF. The DNA of the CDR3 is TGTGCCACCAGAAGAGCGGGGGGGCCGGAGACCCAGTACTTC. The entire variable domain, with the rest obtained from reference TRBV15 and TRBJ2-5, is as follows: DAMVIQNPRYQVTQFGKPVTLSCSQTLNHNVMYWYQQKSSQAPKLLFHYYDKDFNNEADTPDNFQSRRPNTSFCFLDIRSPGLGDTAMYLCATRRAGGPETQYFGPGTRLLVL.

The chain carries TRBV2 and TRBJ2-1; a weak D match, TRBD2 (6 bases). V gave up 6 bases and J gave up 3 bases, with 15 bases separating them. The length of the CDR3 is 15 residues. Per germline, CDR1 SNHLY and CDR2 FYNNEI. In DNA form, the CDR3 reads TGTGCCAGCAGGGAACCGGGACTGAACTACAATGAGCAGTTCTTC. This codes for CASREPGLNYNEQFF.

This clonotype came up many times. This chain joins TRBV15 and TRBJ1-1; D remains ambiguous. Germline V CDR1 and CDR2: LNHNV, YYDKDF (reference sequence). V dropped 0 bases and J dropped 6 bases, with 14 bases sitting between them. The CDR3 length is 15 residues. The DNA for the CDR3 is TGTGCCACCAGCAGAGATAGAAGAGCCGGTGCTGAAGCTTTCTTT. Amino acid sequence: CATSRDRRAGAEAFF.

The chain has TRBV10-3 and TRBJ1-2; D may be TRBD1 (5 bases). The germline V gene encodes CDR1 ENHRY and CDR2 SYGVKD. V lost 1 base and J lost 2, with 11 bases in between. The CDR3 covers 15 residues. DNA for the CDR3: TGTGCCATCAGTGAGTTCCGACAGACAAACTATGGCTACACCTTC. Residues: CAISEFRQTNYGYTF.

This clonotype appeared many times. This chain links TRBV12-3 or TRBV12-4 with TRBJ1-4; D is uncertain. V lost 6 bases and J lost 7, with 6 bases in between. This CDR3 is built from 11 residues. The DNA for the CDR3 is TGTGCCAGCAGAGGAGGTGAAAAACTGTTTTTT. Its protein product is CASRGGEKLFF.

DNA of the CDR3: TGTGCCAGCAGCGCTCCCGGGACTAGCGGCCATGTTCGGGACGAGCAGTACTTC. Protein sequence: CASSAPGTSGHVRDEQYF. J is TRBJ2-7 and V is TRBV25-1; 11 bases align to TRBD2. J was trimmed by 5 bases and V by 6 bases; bases with no gene match: 18. The CDR3 has 18 amino acids. Per germline, CDR1 MGHDK and CDR2 SYGVNS.

This clonotype was observed a few times. The junction departs from the called germline gene at one end, perhaps through a read error. The chain carries TRBV5-6 and TRBJ2-5; D is possibly TRBD1 (6 bases). The CDR3 covers 12 residues. Looked up from germline, CDR1 is SGHDT and CDR2 is YYEEEE. CDR3 sequence (DNA): TGTGCCAGCTCTTCAGGACAGCGACATACCGGCTTC. Its translation: CASSSGQRHTGF.

The chain uses TRBV7-6 and TRBJ1-2; D gene uncertain. CDR3 length: 16 residues. Germline CDR1 SGHVS, CDR2 FNYEAQ. V was trimmed by 3 bases and J by 8 bases, leaving 22 bases between them. CDR3 residues: CASSFGRDRIEGGYTF. As DNA, the CDR3 is TGTGCCAGCAGCTTCGGCCGAGACCGAATAGAAGGGGGCTACACCTTC.

In the case of this clonotype: The junction departs from germline at one end; a sequencing error may be responsible. CDR3 protein: CASSPSPSTVYGYTF. The DNA of the CDR3 is TGTGCCAGCAGTCCCTCCCCCTCGACAGTCTATGGTTACACCTTC. The chain employs TRBV12-3 or TRBV12-4 and TRBJ1-2, with D maybe TRBD1 (5 bases). The CDR3 is 15 residues long.

About this clonotype: A read error may produce the germline difference seen at one junction end. The chain joins TRBV7-7 to TRBJ2-2; D not certain. Germline V gene data show CDR1 as SSHAT and CDR2 as FNYEAQ (reference sequence). The CDR3 extends over 13 amino acids. The CDR3 region has the DNA TGTGCTAGCAGCTTAAACAGCGCGGAGGAGCTGTTTTTT. It codes for CASSLNSAEELFF.

This chain joins TRBV14 and TRBJ2-7; D might be TRBD1 (5 bases). Germline assignment: CDR1 SGHDN and CDR2 FVKESK. Trimming cost V 1 base and J 6 bases, with 13 bases left between them. The CDR3 totals 14 residues. The CDR3 DNA reads as TGTGCCAGCAGCCAAGTCCGTGGGGCAGCCGAGCAGTACTTC. The encoded protein is CASSQVRGAAEQYF.

The chain uses TRBV2 and TRBJ2-5; a possible D gene is TRBD2 (8 bases). CDR3 size: 19 residues. Deletions cut 5 bases from V and 1 base from J, with 26 bases between. CDR1 is SNHLY and CDR2 is FYNNEI in the germline V gene. The CDR3 nucleotides read TGTGCCAGCAGTAAAGAAGGACTAGCAGTGAGGGACAGCCAAGAGACCCAGTACTTC. It yields the protein CASSKEGLAVRDSQETQYF.

This clonotype was counted only a few times. This sequence joins TRBV7-2 and TRBJ1-1, with unresolved D. The length of the CDR3 is 13 residues. The germline V and J ends were trimmed by 6 bases and 9 bases, with 17 bases remaining between them. CDR1 SGHTA and CDR2 FQGNSA come from the germline V gene. DNA of the CDR3: TGTGCCAGCAGTTCGCAGGCGGAGACTCAAGCTTTCTTT. This encodes CASSSQAETQAFF.

For the CDR3, the DNA is TGTGCCAGCAGCCTGCCTGGCGGTAGCAATCAGCCCCAGCATTTT. This translates into CASSLPGGSNQPQHF. V is TRBV7-8 and J is TRBJ1-5, with D unclear. The CDR3 is 15 residues long. Trimming removed 5 bases from V and 0 bases from J, with 11 bases in between. Per the germline V gene, CDR1 is SGHVS and CDR2 is FQNEAQ.

This clonotype was seen at least ten times. The V and J genes are TRBV10-3 and TRBJ2-3; the D gene is possibly TRBD2 (7 bases). The CDR3 loop spans 16 amino acids. Germline V gene sequence: CDR1 ENHRY, CDR2 SYGVKD. V was shortened by 4 bases and J by 0 bases, with 14 bases between the two germline ends. CDR3 nucleotides: TGTGCCATCAGTGGGAGGGGGGGCACCAGCACAGATACGCAGTATTTT. This gives the protein CAISGRGGTSTDTQYF.

The chain carries TRBV20-1 and TRBJ2-5, with D possibly matching TRBD2 (6 bases). CDR3 length: 15 amino acids. Trimming pared 6 bases from V and 5 bases from J, leaving 22 bases between. The germline CDR1 and CDR2 sequences are DFQATT and SNEGSKA (reference sequence). The CDR3 DNA is TGCAGTGCCAGTAGTATTTCTGGGGGACTGGAGACCCAGTACTTC. Translation gives CSASSISGGLETQYF.

The rearrangement joins TRBV7-6 to TRBJ1-6; no clear D gene. The CDR3 contains 16 residues. V gave up 1 base and J gave up 8 bases, with 15 bases separating them. Germline lookup yields CDR1 SGHVS and CDR2 FNYEAQ. The CDR3: CASSLGGQGLDSPLHF. In nucleotides, the CDR3 is TGTGCCAGCAGCTTAGGTGGGCAAGGGCTAGATTCACCCCTCCACTTT.

In nucleotides, the CDR3 is TGTGCCATCAGTTGGGCAGGCTCTGGAAACATTCAGTACTTC. Translating it yields CAISWAGSGNIQYF. V is TRBV10-3 and J is TRBJ2-4; D unresolved. The CDR3 is 14 residues long. V dropped 5 bases and J dropped 6 bases, with 14 bases sitting between them. CDR1 is ENHRY, CDR2 SYGVKD, per germline.